Each of the 7 T cell receptor beta chains below was sequenced from the same sample in a study of blood T cells in healthy people across ages (dated by TCRdb to the mid-2010s). To prepare the library, 5' RACE was applied. Reads for this sample came from an Illumina HiSeq 2500. A second about 7 to 12 cycle PCR used a sample-barcoded 5' primer and a J-beta primer mix. Starting from the raw public reads, TCRdb applied fastp trimming at Q25, assembled clones with MiXCR and retained in-frame beta chains. When rows share a CDR3 protein, they turn into one entry using the most common DNA and genes. This sample gives about 1.8 million distinct CDR3 sequences in total; around half of them show up just once. The ten biggest clones cover 2.1% of the sample. Sequenced input: blood. All receptors come from a woman aged 40 to 50 in good health.

This clonotype was detected once. The chain carries TRBV4-2 and TRBJ1-1; TRBD1 might be the D (5 bases). The V gene lost 4 bases and the J gene lost 1 base, with 16 bases spanning the gap. The germline V gene encodes CDR1 LGHNA and CDR2 YNFKEQ. This CDR3 has 16 residues. CDR3 sequence reads: CASSPTRVGTNTEAFF. CDR3 nucleotide sequence: TGTGCCAGCAGCCCGACCCGAGTTGGGACGAACACTGAAGCTTTCTTT.

This rearrangement joins TRBV19 to TRBJ2-3; TRBD1 aligns across 8 bases. CDR1 and CDR2 from the germline V gene are LNHDA and SQIVND (reference sequence). Trimming cost V 10 bases and J 1 base; bases outside gene matches: 7. The CDR3 has 14 amino acids. The CDR3 DNA is TGTGCCACCACCCCGACAGGGGGCACAGATACGCAGTATTTT. It is translated as CATTPTGGTDTQYF.

CDR3 bases: TGTGCCAGCAGTGAACTAAGGACAGGGAAGGACTATGGCTACACCTTC. Translating gives CASSELRTGKDYGYTF. The rearrangement joins TRBV6-1 to TRBJ1-2, with 8 positions matching TRBD1. Trimming cost V 2 bases and J 3 bases; bases outside gene matches: 8. Germline V gene sequence: CDR1 MNHNS, CDR2 SASEGT. This CDR3 spans 16 amino acids.

The chain uses TRBV28 and TRBJ2-7; 8 bases are shared with TRBD1. The CDR3 sequence is 15 residues long. V shed 4 bases and J 3 bases; nucleotides not matched to a gene: 8. CDR1 is MDHEN and CDR2 is SYDVKM in the germline V gene. CDR3 bases: TGTGCCAGCAGTTCCCCCTCCAGGGGGCACTACGAGCAGTACTTC. Translation: CASSSPSRGHYEQYF.

There are a few counts of this clonotype. A much more abundant neighbour one base away suggests this may be a read error. The chain is built from TRBV28 and TRBJ2-5; D is undetermined. Germline V gene lookup returns CDR1 MDHEN and CDR2 SYDVKM. The CDR3 spans 11 residues. V lost 6 bases to trimming and J lost 3 bases, with 5 bases between them. The CDR3 sequence is CASRVEETQYF. The DNA of the CDR3 is TGTGCCAGCAGGGTAGAAGAGACCCAGTACTTC.

The genes are TRBV10-3 and TRBJ2-5; D perhaps matches TRBD1 (6 bases). This CDR3 spans 16 amino acids. Trimming cost V 0 bases and J 4 bases, with 15 bases left between them. CDR1 ENHRY and CDR2 SYGVKD come from the germline V gene. The CDR3 region has the DNA TGTGCCATCAGTGAGTCTGGGGACATAGGGTCAGAGACCCAGTACTTC. Protein: CAISESGDIGSETQYF.

This clonotype was found a few times. The chain couples TRBV2 to TRBJ2-5, with 7 bases identical to TRBD1. The germline CDR1 and CDR2 sequences are SNHLY and FYNNEI. This CDR3 spans 15 amino acids. Losses at the gene ends were 8 bases for V and 0 bases for J; bases not matched to a gene: 9. CDR3 loop: CASHSGGRYQETQYF. As DNA, the CDR3 is TGTGCCAGCCATTCAGGGGGTCGGTACCAAGAGACCCAGTACTTC.